Below are 15 T cell receptor beta chains sequenced from a single sample in a study of shared clonotypes between healthy human individuals. Profiled with immunoSEQ multiplex PCR; TCRdb holds only in-frame clones, not every one. The sample has around 550,000 clones, 95% to 97% seen once; the top ten hold roughly 0.06%. Sequencing was done on a sample of naive CD4+ T cells sorted from blood. The subset was: CD45RA+ positively selected. The receptors shown here come from a young woman in good health.

In its sample, this clone was seen once. This chain links TRBV6-5 with TRBJ2-5; 7 bases fit TRBD1. The DNA end favors TRBJ2-7, so the J call may be wrong. This CDR3 is built from 14 residues. Per the germline V gene, CDR1 is MNHEY and CDR2 is SVGAGI. CDR3 DNA sequence: TGTGCCAGCAGTAGACAACAGGGGTTCTACGAGCAGTACTTC. It yields the protein CASSRQQGFYEQYF.

The rearrangement uses TRBV19 and TRBJ2-1, with 10 bases matching TRBD2. Germline CDR1 and CDR2: LNHDA and SQIVND (reference sequence). With V trimmed by 8 bases and J by 12 bases, 16 bases remained unmatched. This CDR3 comprises 15 residues. The CDR3 coding sequence is TGTGCCAGTGAAGGAGAGGGACTAGCGACCCAGGGGCAGTTCTTC. Its protein product is CASEGEGLATQGQFF.

This clone was seen a single time. The rearrangement joins TRBV28 to TRBJ2-1, with 10 bases fitting TRBD2. This CDR3 is 16 amino acids long. The germline V gene encodes CDR1 MDHEN and CDR2 SYDVKM. The V and J ends lost 0 bases and 4 bases, in that order; junction bases with no gene match: 3. The CDR3 spells CASSLWTSGRYNEQFF. The CDR3 DNA reads TGTGCCAGCAGTTTATGGACTAGCGGGCGATACAATGAGCAGTTCTTC.

The chain links TRBV5-1 to TRBJ2-7; 7 nucleotides align to TRBD2. V trimming: 2 bases; J trimming: 3 bases; junction bases outside the gene matches: 8. CDR3 size: 15 residues. Germline assignment: CDR1 SGHRS and CDR2 YFSETQ. DNA of the CDR3: TGCGCCAGCAGCTTAAACCTACTAGCGAACTACGAGCAGTACTTC. Translated: CASSLNLLANYEQYF.

V is TRBV18 and J is TRBJ1-3; 7 nucleotides agree with TRBD1. The V gene end was trimmed by 3 bases and the J gene end by 4 bases; junction bases not matched to a gene: 3. The germline CDR1 and CDR2 sequences are KGHSH and LQKENI. The CDR3 loop spans 14 amino acids. DNA of the CDR3: TGTGCCAGCTCACCGCCGGGACAGGGAAACACCATATATTTT. Translating it yields CASSPPGQGNTIYF.

V and J are TRBV27 and TRBJ1-4; D gene unclear. The V end was cut by 5 bases, the J end by 8 bases, with 18 bases between. The germline V gene has CDR1 MNHEY and CDR2 SMNVEV (reference sequence). The CDR3 contains 15 residues. The CDR3 DNA reads TGTGCCAGCAGTACATCAGTGGAGGGTAAAGAAAAACTGTTTTTT. Its translation: CASSTSVEGKEKLFF.

The chain has TRBV20-1 and TRBJ1-5; D is ambiguous. CDR3 size: 11 residues. CDR1 is DFQATT, CDR2 SNEGSKA, per germline (reference sequence). Trimming took off 6 bases at V and 9 bases at J, with 12 bases between the two ends. DNA of the CDR3: TGCAGTGCGACCCAAGGCAGGCCCCAGCATTTT. This codes for CSATQGRPQHF.

In its sample, this clone was seen once. The J gene is TRBJ2-7, the V gene TRBV11-1; 8 positions agree with TRBD1. CDR3 length: 14 amino acids. CDR1 is SGHAT, CDR2 FQDESV, per germline (reference sequence). V dropped 5 bases and J dropped 2; count of bases not matched to a gene: 5. DNA for the CDR3: TGTGCCAGCAGCCCACAGGGGGAGGCCTACGAGCAGTACTTC. Translating gives CASSPQGEAYEQYF.

This clone was recorded a few times. The V gene is TRBV19, the J gene TRBJ1-1; a possible D gene is TRBD1 (5 bases). The germline V and J ends were trimmed by 8 bases and 2 bases, with 21 bases remaining between them. Germline lookup yields CDR1 LNHDA and CDR2 SQIVND (reference sequence). CDR3 length: 16 residues. The CDR3 protein is CASRRREDWSNTEAFF. CDR3 nucleotides: TGTGCCAGTCGTCGCAGGGAGGATTGGAGTAACACTGAAGCTTTCTTT.

The chain couples TRBV2 to TRBJ2-5; 9 nucleotides agree with TRBD1. TRBJ2-7 explains the end of the DNA better; the J call may be wrong. CDR1 and CDR2 (germline): SNHLY, FYNNEI. The CDR3 is 13 residues long. The CDR3 DNA reads TGTGCCAGCAGTTCCGGGACAGGGATCGAGCAGTACTTC. Amino acids: CASSSGTGIEQYF.

The chain combines TRBV10-3 with TRBJ2-1; 9 bases are a match to TRBD1. V lost 3 bases and J lost 5; bases outside the gene matches: 8. Looked up from germline, CDR1 is ENHRY and CDR2 is SYGVKD. This CDR3 is built from 16 residues. DNA of the CDR3: TGTGCCATCAGTGAATTCAGGGGACAGGGAAACAATGAGCAGTTCTTC. It codes for CAISEFRGQGNNEQFF.

The chain has TRBV6-5 and TRBJ2-7; possible D gene TRBD2, 6 bases. Germline-derived CDR1 and CDR2 are MNHEY and SVGAGI. The length of the CDR3 is 15 residues. The germline V and J ends were trimmed by 4 bases and 4 bases, with 17 bases remaining between them. The CDR3 DNA reads as TGTGCCAGCAGTTCCTTCGCGGCTCTAGCGTACGAGCAGTACTTC. It codes for CASSSFAALAYEQYF.

The chain employs TRBV19 and TRBJ2-5; 9 bases are a match to TRBD1. Losses at the gene ends were 8 bases for V and 1 base for J; bases not matched to a gene: 5. In germline, CDR1 is LNHDA, CDR2 SQIVND (reference sequence). The CDR3 extends over 14 amino acids. This chain's CDR3 is CASARDRAQETQYF. The CDR3 nucleotides are TGTGCCAGTGCCCGGGACAGGGCCCAAGAGACCCAGTACTTC.

This chain links TRBV11-3 with TRBJ1-3; D is ambiguous. The CDR3 totals 15 residues. V was trimmed by 0 bases and J by 0 bases, leaving 6 bases between them. The germline V gene has CDR1 SGHNT and CDR2 YENEEA. CDR3 DNA: TGTGCCAGCAGCTTAGACGGCCCCTCTGGAAACACCATATATTTT. Amino acids: CASSLDGPSGNTIYF.

The chain combines TRBV11-2 with TRBJ1-2; D gene ambiguous. Trimming shortened V by 1 base and J by 6 bases, and 9 bases separated the two germline ends. The CDR3 loop spans 13 amino acids. In germline, CDR1 is SGHAT, CDR2 FQNNGV. CDR3 sequence reads: CASSLAQSDGYTF. The CDR3 DNA reads as TGTGCCAGCAGCTTAGCACAATCGGATGGCTACACCTTC. Complete variable domain (other parts from reference TRBV11-2 and TRBJ1-2): EAGVAQSPRYKIIEKRQSVAFWCNPISGHATLYWYQQILGQGPKLLIQFQNNGVVDDSQLPKDRFSAERLKGVDSTLKIQPAKLEDSAVYLCASSLAQSDGYTFGSGTRLTVV.